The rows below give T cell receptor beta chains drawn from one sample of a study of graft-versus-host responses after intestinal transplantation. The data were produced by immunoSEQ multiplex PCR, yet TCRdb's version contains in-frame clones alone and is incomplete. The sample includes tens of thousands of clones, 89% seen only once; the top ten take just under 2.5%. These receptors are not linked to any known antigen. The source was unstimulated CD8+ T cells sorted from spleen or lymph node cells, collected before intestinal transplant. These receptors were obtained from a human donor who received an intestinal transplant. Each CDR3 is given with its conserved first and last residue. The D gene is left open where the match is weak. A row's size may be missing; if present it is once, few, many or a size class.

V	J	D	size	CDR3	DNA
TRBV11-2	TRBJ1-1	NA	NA	CASSFSNTEAFF	TGTGCCAGCAGCTTCTCGAACACTGAAGCTTTCTTT
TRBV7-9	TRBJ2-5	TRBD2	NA	CASSSSSGGNFQTQYF	TGTGCCAGCAGCTCTTCAAGCGGGGGGAATTTCCAGACCCAGTACTTC
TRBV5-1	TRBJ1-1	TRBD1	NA	CASSWGQGDTEAFF	TGCGCCAGCAGCTGGGGACAGGGGGACACTGAAGCTTTCTTT
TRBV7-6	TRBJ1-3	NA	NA	CASSLSAQGPLYF	TGTGCCAGCAGCTTAAGCGCACAGGGCCCCCTCTATTTT
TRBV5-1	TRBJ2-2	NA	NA	CASSLALLNSWTLHTGELFF	TGCGCCAGCAGCTTGGCCCTTCTGAATTCGTGGACATTGCACACCGGGGAGCTGTTTTTT
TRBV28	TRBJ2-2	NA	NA	CASSLVGEVRTGELFF	TGTGCCAGCAGTCTCGTGGGGGAGGTCCGCACCGGGGAGCTGTTTTTT
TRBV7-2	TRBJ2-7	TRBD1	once	CASSPWTGSTYEQYF	TGTGCCAGCAGCCCTTGGACAGGCTCAACCTACGAGCAGTACTTC
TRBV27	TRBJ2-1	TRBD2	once	CASSTRLGGSEGDNEQFF	TGTGCCAGCAGCACCAGATTGGGGGGGTCCGAAGGGGACAATGAGCAGTTCTTC
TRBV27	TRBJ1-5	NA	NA	CASSPSGAQWDQPQHF	TGTGCCAGCAGCCCCTCGGGAGCACAATGGGATCAGCCCCAGCATTTT
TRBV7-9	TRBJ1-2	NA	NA	CASSLQGANYGYTF	TGTGCCAGCAGCCTACAGGGCGCTAACTATGGCTACACCTTC
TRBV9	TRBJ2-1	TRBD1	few	CASSVWDRPYNEQFF	TGTGCCAGCAGCGTATGGGACAGACCCTACAATGAGCAGTTCTTC
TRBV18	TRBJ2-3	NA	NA	CASSPPPGPTDTQYF	TGTGCCAGCTCACCACCACCAGGGCCCACAGATACGCAGTATTTT
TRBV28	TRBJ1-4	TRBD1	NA	CASSSRDRVFNEKLFF	TGTGCCAGCAGTTCCCGGGACAGGGTGTTTAATGAAAAACTGTTTTTT
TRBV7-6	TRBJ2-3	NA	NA	CASSLMGGSTDTQYF	TGTGCCAGCAGCCTCATGGGCGGGAGCACAGATACGCAGTATTTT
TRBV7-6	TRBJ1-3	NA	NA	CASSFRHGTIYF	TGTGCCAGCAGCTTCCGCCACGGCACCATATATTTT